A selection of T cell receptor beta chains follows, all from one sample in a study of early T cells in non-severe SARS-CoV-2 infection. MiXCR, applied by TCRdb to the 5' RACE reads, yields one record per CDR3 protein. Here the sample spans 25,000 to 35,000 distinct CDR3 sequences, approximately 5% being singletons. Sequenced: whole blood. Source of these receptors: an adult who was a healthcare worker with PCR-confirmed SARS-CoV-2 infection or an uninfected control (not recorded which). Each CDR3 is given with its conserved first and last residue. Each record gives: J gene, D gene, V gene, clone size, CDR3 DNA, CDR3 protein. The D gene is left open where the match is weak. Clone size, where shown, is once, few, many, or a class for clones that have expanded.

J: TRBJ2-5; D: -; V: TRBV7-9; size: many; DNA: TGTGCCAGCAGCTCCCCGGTAGAGACCCAGTACTTC; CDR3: CASSSPVETQYF
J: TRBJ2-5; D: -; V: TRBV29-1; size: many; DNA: TGCAGCGTTGATAGGGAGACCCAGTACTTC; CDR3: CSVDRETQYF
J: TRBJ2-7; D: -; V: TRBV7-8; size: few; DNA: TGTGCCAGCAGCCCCTCCCCTGGAAGCAACTACCAGCAGTACTTC; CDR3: CASSPSPGSNYQQYF
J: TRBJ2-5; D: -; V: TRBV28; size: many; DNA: TGTGCCAGCAGTTTAAATCAGCGTGCTCAAGAGACCCAGTACTTC; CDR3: CASSLNQRAQETQYF
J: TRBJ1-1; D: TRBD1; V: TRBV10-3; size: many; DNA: TGTGCCACGGGGACAGGCCCTTCCCAAGCTTTCTTT; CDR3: CATGTGPSQAFF
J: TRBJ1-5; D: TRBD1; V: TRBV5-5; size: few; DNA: TGTGCCAGCAGTCGGGACAGGGGAGGTCAGCCCCAGCATTTT; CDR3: CASSRDRGGQPQHF
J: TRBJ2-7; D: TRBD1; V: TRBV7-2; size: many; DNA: TGTGCCAGCAGTCGAACCGGGACAGATTTCTACGAGCAGTACTTC; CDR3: CASSRTGTDFYEQYF
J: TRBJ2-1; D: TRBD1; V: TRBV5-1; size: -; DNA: TGCGCCAGCAGCGCCGGGACAGGGGTTTACAATGAGCAGTTCTTC; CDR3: CASSAGTGVYNEQFF
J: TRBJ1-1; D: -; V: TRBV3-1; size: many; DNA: TGTGCCAGCAGCCCAGGCTCCCTGGGGACTGAAGCTTTCTTT; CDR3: CASSPGSLGTEAFF
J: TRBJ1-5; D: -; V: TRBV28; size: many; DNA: TGTGCCAGCGTCGGAGGTAGCAATCAGCCCCAGCATTTT; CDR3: CASVGGSNQPQHF
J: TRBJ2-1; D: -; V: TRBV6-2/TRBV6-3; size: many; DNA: TGTGCCAGCAGTTACTCGAGGGGGAGCTGGAATGAGCAGTTCTTC; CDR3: CASSYSRGSWNEQFF
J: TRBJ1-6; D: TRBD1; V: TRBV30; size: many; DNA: TGTGCCTGGGGGGACAGGGAGTATTCACCCCTCCACTTT; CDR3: CAWGDREYSPLHF
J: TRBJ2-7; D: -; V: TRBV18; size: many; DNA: TGTGCCAGCTCACCGGCCATTGGCGCCTACGAGCAGTACTTC; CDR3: CASSPAIGAYEQYF
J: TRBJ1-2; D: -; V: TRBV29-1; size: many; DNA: TGCAGCGCTCCGATACCGGGCAACTATGGCTACACCTTC; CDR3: CSAPIPGNYGYTF
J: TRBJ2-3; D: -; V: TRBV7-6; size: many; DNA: TGTGCCAGCAGCTTGGGGCGGGGCACAGATACGCAGTATTTT; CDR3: CASSLGRGTDTQYF
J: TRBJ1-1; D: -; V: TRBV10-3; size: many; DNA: TGTGCCATCAGTGAGTCCCCAGACAGGACGAACACTGAAGCTTTCTTT; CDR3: CAISESPDRTNTEAFF
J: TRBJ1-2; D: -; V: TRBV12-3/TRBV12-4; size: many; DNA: TGTGCCACGAATAAAGTGGGGTATGGCTACACCTTC; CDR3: CATNKVGYGYTF
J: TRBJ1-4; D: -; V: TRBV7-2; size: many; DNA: TGTGCCAGCAGCCCCGGGGGGACAACTAATGAAAAACTGTTTTTT; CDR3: CASSPGGTTNEKLFF
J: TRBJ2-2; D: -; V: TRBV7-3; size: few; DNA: TGTGCCAGCAGTCAGATCAAGGCCGGGGAGCTGTTTTTT; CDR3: CASSQIKAGELFF
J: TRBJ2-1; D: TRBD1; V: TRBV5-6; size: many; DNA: TGTGCCAGCAGCCTTCGGACAGGGCACTACAATGAGCAGTTCTTC; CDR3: CASSLRTGHYNEQFF
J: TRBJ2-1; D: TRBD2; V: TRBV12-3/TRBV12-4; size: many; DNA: TGTGCCAGCAGGCTAGCGGGGGGGGAAAAGCAGTTCTTC; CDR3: CASRLAGGEKQFF
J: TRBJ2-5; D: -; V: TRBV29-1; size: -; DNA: TGCAGCGTTATGTGGACAGCGGAGACCCAGTACTTC; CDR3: CSVMWTAETQYF
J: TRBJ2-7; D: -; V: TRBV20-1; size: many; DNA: TGCAGTGCTGGAGGGTTTAACCCCTCCTACGAGCAGTACTTC; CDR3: CSAGGFNPSYEQYF
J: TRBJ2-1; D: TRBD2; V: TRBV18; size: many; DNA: TGTGCCAGCTCACCACCCTCTAGCGGGGGGTACAATGAGCAGTTCTTC; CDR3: CASSPPSSGGYNEQFF
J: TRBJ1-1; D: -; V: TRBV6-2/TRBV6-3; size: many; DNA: TGTGCCAGCACCCTGATAGGGAACACTGAAGCTTTCTTT; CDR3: CASTLIGNTEAFF
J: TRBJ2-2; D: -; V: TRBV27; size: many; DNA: TGTGCCAGCAGTCTTCAGGAGAACACCGGGGAGCTGTTTTTT; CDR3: CASSLQENTGELFF
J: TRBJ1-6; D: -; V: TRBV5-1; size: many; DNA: TGCGCCAGCAGCTTGGAAGGTTCACCCCTCCACTTT; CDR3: CASSLEGSPLHF
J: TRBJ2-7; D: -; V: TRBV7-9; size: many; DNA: TGTGCCAGCAGAAGGGACACTGGACACGAGCAGTACTTC; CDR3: CASRRDTGHEQYF
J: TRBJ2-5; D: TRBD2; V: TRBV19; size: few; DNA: TGTGCCAGTAGTATTCGGTTAGCGGGGAGGGATCAAGAGACCCAGTACTTC; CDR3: CASSIRLAGRDQETQYF
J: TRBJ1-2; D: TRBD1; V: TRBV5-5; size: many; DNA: TGTGCCAGCAGCTCGACAGGGGTTAGTGGCTACACCTTC; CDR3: CASSSTGVSGYTF
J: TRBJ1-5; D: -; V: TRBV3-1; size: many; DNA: TGTGCCAGCAGCCAAGTCATGAATCAGCCCCAGCATTTT; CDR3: CASSQVMNQPQHF
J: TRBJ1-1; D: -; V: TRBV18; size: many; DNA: TGTGCCAGCTCCCCCGGACAGTCGAACACTGAAGCTTTCTTT; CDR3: CASSPGQSNTEAFF
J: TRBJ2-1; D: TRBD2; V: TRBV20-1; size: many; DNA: TGCAGTGCTAGAGTCCCTAGCGGGGGGGACTACAATGAGCAGTTCTTC; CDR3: CSARVPSGGDYNEQFF
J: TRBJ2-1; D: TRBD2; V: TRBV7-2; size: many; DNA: TGTGCCAGCAGAACGACTAGCGGGGGAGCTTTCTTC; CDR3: CASRTTSGGAFF
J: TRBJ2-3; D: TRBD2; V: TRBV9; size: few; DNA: TGTGCCAGCAGCCCAAGGACTAGCGGGGGCCCGCAGTATTTT; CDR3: CASSPRTSGGPQYF
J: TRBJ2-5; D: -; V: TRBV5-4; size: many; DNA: TGTGCCAGCAGTTGGGGCGGACATCAAGAGACCCAGTACTTC; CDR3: CASSWGGHQETQYF
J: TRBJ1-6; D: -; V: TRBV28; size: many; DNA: TGTGCCAGCAGTTTATGGATTAATTCACCCCTCCACTTT; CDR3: CASSLWINSPLHF
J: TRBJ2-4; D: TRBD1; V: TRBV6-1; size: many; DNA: TGTGCCAGCAGTGAAGCCCCGGACAGGGACATTCAGTACTTC; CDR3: CASSEAPDRDIQYF
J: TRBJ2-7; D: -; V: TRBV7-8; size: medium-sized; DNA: TGTGCCAGCAGCGCGAATCAGGGTCCCTCCTACGAGCAGTACTTC; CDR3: CASSANQGPSYEQYF
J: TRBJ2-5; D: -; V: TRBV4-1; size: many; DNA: TGCGCCAGCAGCCAAGACGGGATGGCGCGAGAGACCCAGTACTTC; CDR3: CASSQDGMARETQYF
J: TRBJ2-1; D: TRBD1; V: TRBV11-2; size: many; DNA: TGTGCCAGCAGCTTACAAGGACAGGGGGGTACTGAGCAGTTCTTC; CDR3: CASSLQGQGGTEQFF
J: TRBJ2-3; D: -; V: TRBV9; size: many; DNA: TGTGCCAGCAGCGTAGGGGCCCTTAGAGTGGATACGCAGTATTTT; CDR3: CASSVGALRVDTQYF
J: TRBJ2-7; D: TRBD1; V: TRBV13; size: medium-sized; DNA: TGTGCCAGCAGCTTAGAAGGGGACAGCTCCTACGAGCAGTACTTC; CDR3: CASSLEGDSSYEQYF
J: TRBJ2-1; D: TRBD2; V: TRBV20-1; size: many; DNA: TGCAGTGCTAGGGGGACTAGCGGGGGACCATACAATGAGCAGTTCTTC; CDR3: CSARGTSGGPYNEQFF
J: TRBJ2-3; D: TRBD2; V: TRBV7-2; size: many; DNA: TGTGCCAGCAGCTCTTCTAGCGGGGGGGCCGGAGATACGCAGTATTTT; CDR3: CASSSSSGGAGDTQYF
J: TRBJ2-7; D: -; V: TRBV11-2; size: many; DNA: TGTGCCAGCAGCTTTACAGGGCCCGGCGAGCAGTACTTC; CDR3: CASSFTGPGEQYF
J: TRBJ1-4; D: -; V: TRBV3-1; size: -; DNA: TGTGCCAGCAGCCTCGACAGCCACGAAAAACTGTTTTTT; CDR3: CASSLDSHEKLFF
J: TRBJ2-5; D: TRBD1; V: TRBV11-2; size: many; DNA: TGTGCCAGCAGCTACCGGGACAGGAGCCAAGAGACCCAGTACTTC; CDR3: CASSYRDRSQETQYF
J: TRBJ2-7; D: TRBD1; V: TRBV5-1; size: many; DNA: TGCGCCAGCAGCCGCGGGACAGGGTCCCCCTACGAGCAGTACTTC; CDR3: CASSRGTGSPYEQYF
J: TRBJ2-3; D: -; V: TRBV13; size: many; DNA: TGTGCCAGCAGCCTCCACCGGGACACCGGCGCAGATACGCAGTATTTT; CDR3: CASSLHRDTGADTQYF
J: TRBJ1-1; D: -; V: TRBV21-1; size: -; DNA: TGTGCCAGCAGCATTGAGAAGGGTCTGAACACTGAAGCTTTCTTT; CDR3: CASSIEKGLNTEAFF